These 30 T cell receptor beta chains came from one sample sequenced in a study of blood T cell repertoires in COVID-19. Sequenced by immunoSEQ multiplex PCR; TCRdb stores in-frame clones only, minus some. The sample lists 170,000 or so clones; 88% were seen once. The material sequenced was PBMCs or T cells enriched from blood (not recorded which). The receptor set was obtained from a woman in her fifties or sixties who had recovered from COVID-19.

V usage is TRBV19 and J usage is TRBJ2-5; 8 nucleotides line up with TRBD2. There are 15 residues in the CDR3. The V segment lost 1 base and the J segment 1 base; nucleotides outside the gene matches: 2. Germline V gene sequence: CDR1 LNHDA, CDR2 SQIVND (reference sequence). The CDR3 region has the DNA TGTGCCAGTAGTATAGGAAGCGGGGGCCAAGAGACCCAGTACTTC. Protein product: CASSIGSGGQETQYF.

This chain connects TRBV19 to TRBJ1-1, with 7 bases lining up with TRBD1. The CDR3 consists of 16 residues. Germline CDR1 and CDR2: LNHDA and SQIVND (reference sequence). The V segment lost 5 bases and the J segment 0 bases; nucleotides outside the gene matches: 9. The CDR3 DNA sequence: TGTGCCAGTAGTCCCCGGACAGGAGTGATGAACACTGAAGCTTTCTTT. This codes for CASSPRTGVMNTEAFF.

V is TRBV4-1 and J is TRBJ1-2; no clear D. CDR1 is MGHRA, CDR2 YSYEKL, per germline. This CDR3 has 14 residues. Trimming removed 1 base at V and 8 bases at J, with 14 bases between. CDR3 loop: CASSQVGITYGYTF. CDR3 DNA: TGCGCCAGCAGCCAAGTGGGCATTACATACGGCTACACCTTC.

The chain is built from TRBV9 and TRBJ2-1, with D possibly TRBD2 on 5 matching bases. This CDR3 comprises 15 residues. Germline V gene lookup returns CDR1 SGDLS and CDR2 YYNGEE. V lost 0 bases and J lost 9, with 16 bases in between. The CDR3 nucleotides read TGTGCCAGCAGCGTAGTCGGGGAATCGGTCGGTGAGCAGTTCTTC. Encoded protein: CASSVVGESVGEQFF.

This chain uses TRBV6-5 with TRBJ2-7; D may be TRBD1 (5 bases). The CDR3 totals 14 residues. The V gene lost 2 bases and the J gene lost 1 base, with 9 bases spanning the gap. Germline lookup yields CDR1 MNHEY and CDR2 SVGAGI. This CDR3 is CASSYLDRSYEQYF. CDR3 bases: TGTGCCAGCAGTTACCTTGACAGATCCTACGAGCAGTACTTC.

The chain links TRBV7-9 to TRBJ2-5; 7 bases map to TRBD2. Germline CDR1 reads SEHNR; CDR2 reads FQNEAQ (reference sequence). Losses at the gene ends were 0 bases for V and 6 bases for J; bases not matched to a gene: 10. The CDR3 consists of 16 residues. The CDR3, as DNA: TGTGCCAGCAGCTTAGCGCGGCTAGCGGACTCCAAGACCCAGTACTTC. Translating it yields CASSLARLADSKTQYF. Complete variable domain (other parts from reference TRBV7-9 and TRBJ2-5): DTGVSQNPRHKITKRGQNVTFRCDPISEHNRLYWYRQTLGQGPEFLTYFQNEAQLEKSRLLSDRFSAERPKGSFSTLEIQRTEQGDSAMYLCASSLARLADSKTQYFGPGTRLLVL.

V usage is TRBV18 and J usage is TRBJ1-1, with a tentative D call TRBD1 (5 bases). Trimming took off 3 bases at V and 3 bases at J, with 8 bases between the two ends. This CDR3 region has 13 residues. Germline V gene data show CDR1 as KGHSH and CDR2 as LQKENI. As DNA, the CDR3 is TGTGCCAGCTCACCCAAAGGGGACACTGAAGCTTTCTTT. Encoded protein: CASSPKGDTEAFF.

This clone was seen a few times. This sequence joins TRBV30 and TRBJ1-5; maybe TRBD1 (6 bases). The V gene lost 7 bases and the J gene lost 0 bases, with 16 bases spanning the gap. Germline values: CDR1 GTSNPN, CDR2 SVGIG (reference sequence). The CDR3 runs to 15 residues. The CDR3 DNA follows: TGTGCCTCGACCACAGGGCCCTATAGCAATCAGCCCCAGCATTTT. Amino acids: CASTTGPYSNQPQHF.

V gene TRBV4-2 combines with J gene TRBJ2-1, with D possibly being TRBD1 (6 bases). This CDR3 has 13 amino acids. V lost 1 base and J lost 9, with 10 bases in between. The germline gives CDR1 LGHNA, CDR2 YNFKEQ. CDR3: CASSQGSQGEQFF. The CDR3 bases are TGTGCCAGCAGCCAAGGGTCACAGGGTGAGCAGTTCTTC.

The J gene is TRBJ1-6, the V gene TRBV5-1, with 7 bases that match TRBD1. The V segment lost 4 bases and the J segment 0 bases; nucleotides outside the gene matches: 10. Per the germline V gene, CDR1 is SGHRS and CDR2 is YFSETQ. CDR3 length equals 18 residues. In nucleotides, the CDR3 is TGCGCCAGCAGCCCTACAGACAGGGCTAGCTCCTATAATTCACCCCTCCACTTT. It specifies CASSPTDRASSYNSPLHF.

J is TRBJ2-3 and V is TRBV4-2; TRBD2 aligns across 10 bases. There are 16 residues in the CDR3. Germline CDR1 reads LGHNA; CDR2 reads YNFKEQ. J gave up 0 bases and V 1 base, and 1 base lay outside the gene matches. The CDR3 spells CASSQASGGSTDTQYF. The CDR3 DNA sequence: TGTGCCAGCAGCCAAGCTAGCGGGGGAAGCACAGATACGCAGTATTTT.

The chain couples TRBV19 to TRBJ2-3, with D possibly TRBD2 on 5 matching bases. The CDR3 covers 17 residues. Trimming removed 5 bases at V and 1 base at J, with 19 bases between. CDR1 is LNHDA, CDR2 SQIVND, per germline (reference sequence). The CDR3 here is CASSWGLWNGGTDTQYF. The DNA of the CDR3 is TGTGCCAGTAGTTGGGGTCTCTGGAACGGGGGCACAGATACGCAGTATTTT. Variable domain in full (rest from reference TRBV19 and TRBJ2-3): DGGITQSPKYLFRKEGQNVTLSCEQNLNHDAMYWYRQDPGQGLRLIYYSQIVNDFQKGDIAEGYSVSREKKESFPLTVTSAQKNPTAFYLCASSWGLWNGGTDTQYFGPGTRLTVL.

This chain connects TRBV14 to TRBJ1-2; unclear D gene. Per germline, CDR1 SGHDN and CDR2 FVKESK. V shed 0 bases and J shed 4 bases, with 12 bases lying between them. The CDR3 length is 15 residues. The CDR3: CASSQDFGGSYGYTF. CDR3 in DNA: TGTGCCAGCAGCCAAGATTTCGGCGGAAGCTATGGCTACACCTTC.

Points on this clone: The limits of the CDR3 on the DNA are not certain, so only TCRdb's listed CDR3 is given. The chain has TRBV27 and TRBJ2-7; the D call in the table, TRBD1, was not verified against the DNA. Germline-derived CDR1 and CDR2 are MNHEY and SMNVEV (reference sequence). The CDR3 totals 13 residues, both ends included. The CDR3 is CASSSSTGREQYF.

The chain carries TRBV2 and TRBJ2-5, with a weak D call TRBD2 (7 bases). The CDR3 covers 16 residues. Deletions cut 7 bases from V and 2 bases from J, with 20 bases between. CDR1 is SNHLY, CDR2 FYNNEI, per germline. Written as DNA, the CDR3 is TGTGCCAGCACCCGGGGGAGGGGGGCCAGACAAGAGACCCAGTACTTC. It encodes CASTRGRGARQETQYF.

The chain recombines TRBV11-1 with TRBJ2-5, with TRBD2 identical over 7 bases. Germline V gene sequence: CDR1 SGHAT, CDR2 FQDESV (reference sequence). With 1 base clipped from V and 3 bases from J, the junction kept 8 bases outside the gene matches. The CDR3 loop spans 16 amino acids. For the CDR3, the DNA is TGTGCCAGCAGCTTAGGGTCCGGACTAGTTGAAGAGACCCAGTACTTC. It encodes CASSLGSGLVEETQYF.

This sequence joins TRBV7-2 and TRBJ2-1; TRBD2 aligns across 10 bases. The ends lost 4 bases at V and 5 bases at J; junction bases unmatched: 2. Germline loops: CDR1 SGHTA, CDR2 FQGNSA. This CDR3 contains 14 residues. The CDR3 here is CASSYLAGDNEQFF. Written as DNA, the CDR3 is TGTGCCAGCAGCTACCTAGCGGGGGACAATGAGCAGTTCTTC.

The chain uses TRBV6-1 and TRBJ1-1; TRBD1 matches 10 bases. From germline, CDR1 is MNHNS and CDR2 SASEGT. The J segment lost 10 bases and the V segment lost 3 bases, leaving 11 bases of the junction unmatched. The CDR3 runs 15 residues. The CDR3 DNA reads TGTGCCAGCAGTGAGGCCCGGGACAGGGGACCCGGAGCTTTCTTT. It is translated as CASSEARDRGPGAFF.

The rearrangement uses TRBV20-1 and TRBJ2-7; no clear D. The germline V and J ends were trimmed by 2 bases and 4 bases, with 6 bases remaining between them. The germline V gene has CDR1 DFQATT and CDR2 SNEGSKA (reference sequence). This CDR3 region has 11 residues. CDR3 residues: CSARREYEQYF. CDR3 in DNA: TGCAGTGCTAGACGAGAATACGAGCAGTACTTC.

This rearrangement joins TRBV19 to TRBJ2-7, with 8 bases lining up with TRBD1. Germline assignment: CDR1 LNHDA and CDR2 SQIVND (reference sequence). Trimming removed 10 bases from V and 4 bases from J; junction bases left unmatched: 9. The CDR3 is 13 residues long. Here the CDR3 DNA reads TGTGCCACTGGGGCAGGGGGCGGGTACGAGCAGTACTTC. Translation gives CATGAGGGYEQYF.

V gene TRBV7-2 combines with J gene TRBJ2-3; D might be TRBD2 (6 bases). The germline gives CDR1 SGHTA, CDR2 FQGNSA. Between the trimmed V and J ends, which lost 1 base and 4 bases, there was a span of 12 bases. The CDR3 length is 15 residues. CDR3 DNA sequence: TGTGCCAGCAGCTTAGGTGGAGGGCCCCCAGATACGCAGTATTTT. Translated: CASSLGGGPPDTQYF.

V usage is TRBV11-2 and J usage is TRBJ2-2; 9 bases line up with TRBD1. CDR3 length: 16 residues. With V trimmed by 6 bases and J by 3 bases, 8 bases remained unmatched. The germline V gene encodes CDR1 SGHAT and CDR2 FQNNGV. CDR3 coding DNA: TGTGCCAGCAGTTATATCCGGACAGGGGACACCGGGGAGCTGTTTTTT. It yields the protein CASSYIRTGDTGELFF.

V usage is TRBV9 and J usage is TRBJ2-3; D not certain. This CDR3 contains 14 residues. The germline gives CDR1 SGDLS, CDR2 YYNGEE. Trimming removed 4 bases at V and 4 bases at J, with 13 bases between. The CDR3 protein is CASSPYYNADTQYF. CDR3 nucleotide sequence: TGTGCCAGCAGCCCGTACTATAACGCAGATACGCAGTATTTT.

The chain employs TRBV4-1 and TRBJ2-3; D possibly corresponds to TRBD2 (6 bases). From germline, CDR1 is MGHRA and CDR2 YSYEKL. The CDR3 totals 15 residues. V dropped 4 bases and J dropped 3 bases, with 14 bases sitting between them. This CDR3 is CASSLLGGDTDTQYF. Here the CDR3 DNA reads TGCGCCAGCAGCCTCCTAGGCGGGGATACAGATACGCAGTATTTT.

The V and J genes are TRBV7-2 and TRBJ1-2, with 9 positions matching TRBD1. With V trimmed by 5 bases and J by 6 bases, 7 bases remained unmatched. Germline CDR1 reads SGHTA; CDR2 reads FQGNSA. CDR3 length equals 14 residues. This chain's CDR3 is CASSQGQGRDGYTF. CDR3 coding DNA: TGTGCCAGCAGCCAGGGACAGGGTAGGGATGGCTACACCTTC.

This clone was detected only a few times. This rearrangement joins TRBV6-1 to TRBJ2-1; no clear D. Trimming removed 3 bases from V and 5 bases from J, with 5 bases in between. This CDR3 contains 12 residues. Germline V gene sequence: CDR1 MNHNS, CDR2 SASEGT. CDR3 sequence reads: CASSDRHNEQFF. The CDR3 DNA sequence: TGTGCCAGCAGTGACAGGCACAATGAGCAGTTCTTC.

The rearrangement links TRBV5-4 to TRBJ2-1; TRBD2 matches at 8 bases. Germline assignment: CDR1 SGHNT and CDR2 YYREEE (reference sequence). J gave up 6 bases and V 1 base, and 6 bases lay outside the gene matches. The CDR3 loop spans 15 amino acids. CDR3 sequence reads: CASSLTQLAGNEQFF. Here the CDR3 DNA reads TGTGCCAGCAGCTTGACTCAGCTAGCGGGCAATGAGCAGTTCTTC.

The chain links TRBV12-3 or TRBV12-4 to TRBJ1-2, with TRBD1 as a possible D gene (6 bases). This CDR3 is 13 amino acids long. V was clipped by 7 bases and J by 4 bases, with 13 bases between them. CDR3 sequence: CASMGAGLYGYTF. The CDR3 region has the DNA TGTGCCAGCATGGGGGCAGGGCTCTATGGCTACACCTTC.

The chain has TRBV3-1 (or the pseudogene TRBV3-2) and TRBJ1-1; D ambiguous. Looked up from germline, CDR1 is LGHDT and CDR2 is YNNKEL (reference sequence). The ends were cut back, 9 bases at V and 8 bases at J, with 13 bases in the middle. CDR3 length: 11 residues. The CDR3 DNA follows: TGTGCCAGTAAGGGAGGTATCGAAGCTTTCTTT. This gives the protein CASKGGIEAFF.

The chain couples TRBV7-6 to TRBJ2-5, with no clear D. Trimming shortened V by 4 bases and J by 0 bases, and 18 bases separated the two germline ends. Germline CDR1 SGHVS, CDR2 FNYEAQ. The CDR3 extends over 17 amino acids. The CDR3 coding sequence is TGTGCCAGCAGCTCAGCTAAGCCGGAGACCTACCAAGAGACCCAGTACTTC. Translation gives CASSSAKPETYQETQYF.